The 21 T cell receptor beta chains below were found in one sample sequenced in a study of OX40 agonist ivuxolimab in advanced cancers. The table came from immunoSEQ multiplex PCR; TCRdb's copy has only in-frame clones and leaves some out. The data contain roughly 33,000 clones, around 84% of them singletons. Material: CD4+ or CD8+ T cells sorted from blood, obtained in a trial of the OX40 agonist ivuxolimab. All receptors derive from an adult with an advanced solid tumor such as melanoma, head and neck, liver or kidney cancer.

V is TRBV2 and J is TRBJ1-2, with D possibly being TRBD1 (6 bases). The germline V and J ends were trimmed by 3 bases and 7 bases, with 15 bases remaining between them. Germline V gene data show CDR1 as SNHLY and CDR2 as FYNNEI. The CDR3 length is 14 residues. The CDR3 loop reads CASSDGGRGRGYTF. CDR3 in DNA: TGTGCCAGCAGTGACGGGGGCAGGGGCCGTGGCTACACCTTC. Combining the CDR3 with reference TRBV2 and TRBJ1-2 gives the whole variable domain EPEVTQTPSHQVTQMGQEVILRCVPISNHLYFYWYRQILGQKVEFLVSFYNNEISEKSEIFDDQFSVERPDGSNFTLKIRSTKLEDSAMYFCASSDGGRGRGYTFGSGTRLTVV.

The CDR3 DNA reads TGTGCCAGCAGCGTAGCTCGGGGGACTGGTGGCTACACCTTC. Translating gives CASSVARGTGGYTF. J is TRBJ1-2 and V is TRBV9; a possible D gene is TRBD1 (5 bases). The germline gives CDR1 SGDLS, CDR2 YYNGEE. This CDR3 region has 14 residues. Between the trimmed V and J ends, which lost 0 bases and 7 bases, there was a span of 13 bases.

The chain combines TRBV2 with TRBJ1-1, with D uncertain. Per the germline V gene, CDR1 is SNHLY and CDR2 is FYNNEI. The CDR3 length is 15 residues. Between the trimmed V and J ends, which lost 5 bases and 0 bases, there was a span of 13 bases. The CDR3 DNA sequence: TGTGCCAGCAGTCCGTTAGGATTGGTGAACACTGAAGCTTTCTTT. Protein product: CASSPLGLVNTEAFF. Based on the CDR3 plus reference TRBV2 and TRBJ1-1, the full variable domain is EPEVTQTPSHQVTQMGQEVILRCVPISNHLYFYWYRQILGQKVEFLVSFYNNEISEKSEIFDDQFSVERPDGSNFTLKIRSTKLEDSAMYFCASSPLGLVNTEAFFGQGTRLTVV.

The chain employs TRBV27 and TRBJ2-1; D unresolved. CDR3 length: 15 amino acids. In germline, CDR1 is MNHEY, CDR2 SMNVEV (reference sequence). Trimming cost V 3 bases and J 10 bases, with 19 bases left between them. CDR3 sequence: CASSFGQTHAREQFF. The CDR3 DNA sequence: TGTGCCAGCAGTTTTGGGCAGACTCACGCTCGGGAGCAGTTCTTC.

The rearrangement uses TRBV25-1 and TRBJ2-1; TRBD2 matches at 13 bases. Germline loops: CDR1 MGHDK, CDR2 SYGVNS. The V gene end was trimmed by 2 bases and the J gene end by 0 bases; junction bases not matched to a gene: 4. The CDR3 is made up of 18 amino acids. CDR3 sequence: CASSEMGLAGTSYNEQFF. The CDR3 DNA sequence: TGTGCCAGCAGTGAAATGGGACTAGCGGGGACCTCCTACAATGAGCAGTTCTTC.

The V gene is TRBV27, the J gene TRBJ1-3; D is unresolved. Trimming cost V 6 bases and J 1 base, with 13 bases left between them. Germline CDR1 reads MNHEY; CDR2 reads SMNVEV (reference sequence). This CDR3 spans 15 amino acids. CDR3 sequence reads: CASRRDGWSGNTIYF. The CDR3 DNA is TGTGCCAGCAGAAGAGACGGGTGGTCTGGAAACACCATATATTTT.

The genes are TRBV5-8 and TRBJ2-6, with 7 bases lining up with TRBD1. Germline V lookup: CDR1 SGHTS, CDR2 YDEGEE. J gave up 9 bases and V 7 bases, and 7 bases lay outside the gene matches. The CDR3 consists of 13 residues. This CDR3 is CASVKGAVNVLTF. DNA of the CDR3: TGTGCCAGCGTAAAGGGGGCTGTCAACGTCCTGACTTTC.

The CDR3 loop reads CSGQGEAYEQYF. The CDR3 DNA follows: TGCAGCGGGCAGGGGGAGGCCTACGAGCAGTACTTC. The rearrangement joins TRBV29-1 to TRBJ2-7; maybe TRBD1 (7 bases). CDR3 size: 12 residues. Between the trimmed V and J ends, which lost 7 bases and 2 bases, there was a span of 12 bases. The germline V gene has CDR1 SQVTM and CDR2 ANQGSEA.

This chain links TRBV5-6 with TRBJ1-3, with 10 bases identical to TRBD1. Germline V lookup: CDR1 SGHDT, CDR2 YYEEEE. The CDR3 totals 15 residues. The V gene end was trimmed by 4 bases and the J gene end by 3 bases; junction bases not matched to a gene: 4. CDR3 in amino acids: CASSVGQGVGNTIYF. The DNA of the CDR3 is TGTGCCAGCAGCGTTGGACAGGGGGTTGGAAACACCATATATTTT.

The chain links TRBV7-3 to TRBJ2-6; 12 nucleotides match TRBD1. There are 19 residues in the CDR3. Looked up from germline, CDR1 is SGHTA and CDR2 is FQGTGA. With 6 bases clipped from V and 2 bases from J, the junction kept 11 bases outside the gene matches. This chain's CDR3 is CASSSSVGTGGTGANVLTF. For the CDR3, the DNA is TGTGCCAGCAGTTCCTCGGTTGGGACAGGGGGCACTGGGGCCAACGTCCTGACTTTC.

The V call is TRBV2, the J call TRBJ1-1, with 10 bases lining up with TRBD1. From germline, CDR1 is SNHLY and CDR2 FYNNEI. The CDR3 is 14 residues long. V lost 4 bases, J lost 1 base, and 0 bases stayed unmatched. The CDR3 sequence: CASSGTGGNTEAFF. DNA for the CDR3: TGTGCCAGCAGTGGGACAGGGGGGAACACTGAAGCTTTCTTT.

This clone was counted only a few times. The chain joins TRBV6-5 to TRBJ1-1; 8 bases are a match to TRBD1. The germline V gene encodes CDR1 MNHEY and CDR2 SVGAGI. This CDR3 is built from 13 residues. Trimming took 6 bases from V and 4 from J; bases not matched to a gene: 4. The CDR3 protein is CASRNDRGTEAFF. The CDR3 DNA is TGTGCCAGCAGAAACGACAGGGGCACTGAAGCTTTCTTT.

This clone was seen more than once but under ten times. This sample also contains other DNA sequences that code for the same CDR3. The chain's CDR3 is CASSLEAASSYNEQFF. In DNA form, the CDR3 reads TGCGCCAGCAGCTTGGAAGCGGCGAGCTCCTACAATGAGCAGTTCTTC. The chain couples TRBV5-1 to TRBJ2-1; tentative D call: TRBD2 (5 bases). Germline V lookup: CDR1 SGHRS, CDR2 YFSETQ. Trimming removed 0 bases at V and 0 bases at J, with 10 bases between. This CDR3 is 16 amino acids long.

This clone was found once. The chain links TRBV18 to TRBJ1-1; no clear D gene. The ends were cut back, 5 bases at V and 1 base at J, with 8 bases in the middle. This CDR3 comprises 13 residues. Germline V lookup: CDR1 KGHSH, CDR2 LQKENI. CDR3 loop: CASSSNENTEAFF. CDR3 nucleotides: TGTGCCAGCTCATCAAACGAGAACACTGAAGCTTTCTTT. The full variable domain, rest sourced from reference TRBV18 and TRBJ1-1, is NAGVMQNPRHLVRRRGQEARLRCSPMKGHSHVYWYRQLPEEGLKFMVYLQKENIIDESGMPKERFSAEFPKEGPSILRIQQVVRGDSAAYFCASSSNENTEAFFGQGTRLTVV.

This clone was counted only a few times. The chain couples TRBV28 to TRBJ2-2; possible D gene TRBD1, 5 bases. Trimming cost V 6 bases and J 0 bases, with 8 bases left between them. The CDR3 runs to 14 residues. Germline CDR1 reads MDHEN; CDR2 reads SYDVKM. In DNA, the CDR3 is TGTGCCAGCAGAGCCAGGGCGAACACCGGGGAGCTGTTTTTT. Translating gives CASRARANTGELFF.

This clone was recorded only once. The chain couples TRBV7-2 to TRBJ2-3; D is unclear. Germline CDR1 SGHTA, CDR2 FQGNSA. The CDR3 extends over 15 amino acids. V was pared by 6 bases and J by 4 bases, with 17 bases between. The CDR3 DNA is TGTGCCAGCAGTCTGAGGACGGCGGTTGCAGATACGCAGTATTTT. Translated: CASSLRTAVADTQYF.

V is TRBV6-1 and J is TRBJ1-4; weak D call: TRBD1 (6 bases). The germline gives CDR1 MNHNS, CDR2 SASEGT. CDR3 length equals 15 residues. Trimming removed 2 bases at V and 8 bases at J, with 15 bases between. CDR3 coding DNA: TGTGCCAGCAGTGAACAGGGGTCCGGTGAAGAAAAACTGTTTTTT. It codes for CASSEQGSGEEKLFF.

The chain couples TRBV19 to TRBJ1-1; D possibly corresponds to TRBD1 (5 bases). Germline lookup yields CDR1 LNHDA and CDR2 SQIVND (reference sequence). Trimming took 5 bases from V and 0 from J, leaving 13 bases between them. The CDR3 contains 15 residues. In nucleotides, the CDR3 is TGTGCCAGTAGTTTCGACAGCCTAATGAACACTGAAGCTTTCTTT. Amino acid sequence: CASSFDSLMNTEAFF.

J is TRBJ2-6 and V is TRBV29-1; D unresolved. CDR1 is SQVTM and CDR2 is ANQGSEA in the germline V gene. With 4 bases removed from V and 9 bases from J, the gap between germline ends came to 10 bases. The CDR3 spans 12 residues. The CDR3 DNA follows: TGCAGCGTTGTTATCAATAGCAACGTCCTGACTTTC. Amino acid sequence: CSVVINSNVLTF.

This sequence joins TRBV19 and TRBJ2-3, with 8 bases matching TRBD2. CDR1 LNHDA and CDR2 SQIVND come from the germline V gene (reference sequence). CDR3 length: 15 amino acids. V shed 10 bases, J shed 2 bases, and the junction held 11 bases outside the gene matches. The CDR3 region is CATSPRGGLTDTQYF. The CDR3 DNA reads TGTGCCACGAGCCCCCGGGGGGGGCTCACAGATACGCAGTATTTT.

This chain uses TRBV7-9 with TRBJ2-7; 8 bases align to TRBD2. This CDR3 is 15 amino acids long. V shed 4 bases and J 3 bases; nucleotides not matched to a gene: 8. Germline CDR1 and CDR2: SEHNR and FQNEAQ (reference sequence). This CDR3 is CASSSHVGTSYEQYF. CDR3 sequence (DNA): TGTGCCAGCAGCTCACACGTCGGGACTAGCTACGAGCAGTACTTC.